This T cell receptor (beta chain) was sequenced during a study of tumor-infiltrating lymphocytes in primary liver carcinoma. Making TCR beta cDNA involved around 520 ng total RNA and a constant-region primer. Slightly modified ARM-PCR, run as three nested multiplex PCR rounds, produced the TCR beta libraries. PCR rounds one and two used TRBV1-TRBV30 forward primers with a C-beta reverse primer for 9 to 10 cycles each. From the multiplex PCR reads, TCRdb called clonotypes with MiXCR, one entry per CDR3 protein. The table shows 300,000 to 350,000 distinct CDR3 sequences, with less than 70% occurring only once. The researchers obtained blood RNA from unsorted whole blood and also extracted germline DNA. The CDR3 length is 15 residues. CDR1 is KGHSH, CDR2 LQKENI, per germline. Trimming removed 2 bases from V and 3 bases from J, with 14 bases in between.

The chain uses TRBV18 and TRBJ2-7, with D unresolved. What was sequenced was peripheral blood. The origin of this receptor is a man aged 35 to 55 with primary liver carcinoma and hepatitis B virus infection. This CDR3 reads CASSPSTRPDYEQYF. CDR3 DNA: TGTGCCAGCTCACCAAGCACGAGGCCTGACTACGAGCAGTACTTC.